The 29 T cell receptor beta chains presented below share a single source sample, sequenced in a study of T-cell reconstitution after alpha-beta-depleted transplantation in children. Unique molecular identifiers were incorporated into the prepared TCRbeta library. TCRdb itself ran the PCR reads through MiXCR, one entry per CDR3 protein. The data contain about 400,000 distinct CDR3 sequences, 15% to 20% of them seen just once; the ten biggest clones take up less than 30%. The material was PBMCs, mostly from graft donor cells, obtained 360 days after TCRalphabeta/CD19-depleted stem cell transplant. The receptors were sampled from a boy younger than two who had a stem cell transplant for Wiskott-Aldrich syndrome, so the T cells may come from the graft donor.

The genes are TRBV19 and TRBJ2-1; D ambiguous. Trimming left V 3 bases short and J 3 bases short, with 9 bases between. This CDR3 comprises 14 residues. Germline CDR1 reads LNHDA; CDR2 reads SQIVND (reference sequence). The DNA for the CDR3 is TGTGCCAGTAGTATGAACAGCTTCTACAATGAGCAGTTCTTC. Residues: CASSMNSFYNEQFF.

Only a few counts were recorded for this clonotype. This chain connects TRBV7-9 to TRBJ2-3, with D possibly called TRBD1 or TRBD2 (5 bases each). The germline CDR1 and CDR2 sequences are SEHNR and FQNEAQ (reference sequence). This CDR3 is built from 15 residues. V lost 5 bases to trimming and J lost 2 bases, with 14 bases between them. The CDR3 loop reads CASSPRGWSTDTQYF. CDR3 DNA sequence: TGTGCCAGCAGCCCGAGGGGTTGGTCCACAGATACGCAGTATTTT.

About this clonotype: One junction end disagrees with the germline gene, perhaps due to a read error. J is TRBJ2-5 and V is TRBV6-5; D may be TRBD1 (6 bases). The CDR3 runs to 13 residues. From germline, CDR1 is MNHEY and CDR2 SVGAGI. CDR3 residues: CATSYLQGKTQYF. The CDR3 region has the DNA TGTGCCACCAGTTATCTACAGGGAAAGACCCAGTACTTC.

This clonotype was seen a handful of times. CDR3 loop: CASGYGLADYNEQFF. The CDR3 bases are TGCGCCAGTGGGTACGGACTAGCGGATTACAATGAGCAGTTCTTC. The V gene is TRBV5-1, the J gene TRBJ2-1, with 10 bases fitting TRBD2. CDR1 is SGHRS and CDR2 is YFSETQ in the germline V gene. V lost 8 bases, J lost 4 bases, and 9 bases stayed unmatched. The CDR3 sequence is 15 residues long.

This clonotype was recorded a few times. The V gene is TRBV20-1, the J gene TRBJ1-6; D uncertain. The CDR3 is 14 amino acids. Germline CDR1 reads DFQATT; CDR2 reads SNEGSKA (reference sequence). Trimming stripped 3 bases from V and 0 bases from J, with 6 bases between. The CDR3 is CSAREVSYNSPLHF. The CDR3 nucleotides read TGCAGTGCTAGGGAGGTCTCCTATAATTCACCCCTCCACTTT.

This clonotype was picked up a small number of times. The chain uses TRBV5-1 and TRBJ2-5; 9 bases are a match to TRBD2. Germline V gives CDR1 SGHRS, CDR2 YFSETQ. V lost 8 bases and J lost 6; bases outside the gene matches: 17. The CDR3 runs to 16 residues. The DNA for the CDR3 is TGCGCCAGTACGTTGGAATGGCTAGCGGGGAGGAAGACCCAGTACTTC. Its translation is CASTLEWLAGRKTQYF.

The chain carries TRBV10-3 and TRBJ1-3; D gene unclear. The CDR3 is 13 residues long. Germline V CDR1 and CDR2: ENHRY, SYGVKD. The V end lost 6 bases, the J end lost 4 bases, and 10 bases lay between the germline ends. CDR3 sequence: CAIRPIGGNTIYF. The CDR3 nucleotides are TGTGCCATCAGGCCCATCGGGGGAAACACCATATATTTT.

The V and J genes are TRBV6-6 and TRBJ2-5, with D uncertain. V shed 1 base and J shed 3 bases, with 3 bases lying between them. The germline V gene has CDR1 MNHNY and CDR2 SVGAGI (reference sequence). This CDR3 is 12 amino acids long. This chain's CDR3 is CASSYWEETQYF. CDR3 nucleotides: TGTGCCAGCAGTTACTGGGAAGAGACCCAGTACTTC.

V and J are TRBV10-3 and TRBJ2-5, with D hard to call. The germline CDR1 and CDR2 sequences are ENHRY and SYGVKD. This CDR3 contains 13 residues. Trimming removed 0 bases from V and 7 bases from J, with 9 bases in between. The CDR3 coding sequence is TGTGCCATCAGTGAGTCGATCCTTGTGACCCAGTACTTC. Encoded protein: CAISESILVTQYF.

The chain combines TRBV6-5 with TRBJ2-7, with D perhaps TRBD2 (5 bases). Germline values: CDR1 MNHEY, CDR2 SVGAGI. The CDR3 loop spans 13 amino acids. V was clipped by 3 bases and J by 4 bases, with 10 bases between them. CDR3 sequence reads: CASSYRGSYEQYF. The CDR3 DNA is TGTGCCAGCAGTTATCGGGGATCGTACGAGCAGTACTTC.

This chain links TRBV7-2 with TRBJ2-7; 7 bases align to TRBD2. This CDR3 contains 15 residues. Germline V gene lookup returns CDR1 SGHTA and CDR2 FQGNSA. With 0 bases clipped from V and 5 bases from J, the junction kept 7 bases outside the gene matches. For the CDR3, the DNA is TGTGCCAGCAGCTTAGCGGGAGGGATCGTCAACGAGCAGTACTTC. It encodes CASSLAGGIVNEQYF.

The chain recombines TRBV11-2 with TRBJ1-2; 7 nucleotides match TRBD1. V shed 5 bases, J shed 4 bases, and the junction held 13 bases outside the gene matches. CDR1 SGHAT and CDR2 FQNNGV come from the germline V gene. There are 16 residues in the CDR3. The CDR3 DNA follows: TGTGCCAGCAGCCAACCTGAAGGGAAGGGGGCCTATGGCTACACCTTC. Its translation is CASSQPEGKGAYGYTF.

This clonotype was detected many times. The V gene is TRBV10-3, the J gene TRBJ2-1; 12 nucleotides line up with TRBD2. J lost 7 bases, V lost 2 bases, and 6 bases had no gene match. CDR1 ENHRY and CDR2 SYGVKD come from the germline V gene. This CDR3 is built from 16 residues. This chain's CDR3 is CAISETWTSGMNEQFF. The CDR3 coding sequence is TGTGCCATCAGTGAGACTTGGACTAGCGGGATGAATGAGCAGTTCTTC.

This clonotype was counted ten times or more. The CDR3 DNA sequence: TGTGCCAGCAGCGTAGATCAGATTCACACAGATACGCAGTATTTT. Translating it yields CASSVDQIHTDTQYF. The chain links TRBV9 to TRBJ2-3; D gene uncertain. The germline V gene encodes CDR1 SGDLS and CDR2 YYNGEE. This CDR3 contains 15 residues. V shed 0 bases and J shed 2 bases, with 10 bases lying between them.

A few counts support this clonotype. J is TRBJ2-4 and V is TRBV15; tentative D call: TRBD1 (6 bases). The germline V gene has CDR1 LNHNV and CDR2 YYDKDF (reference sequence). The CDR3 has 16 residues. V was clipped by 5 bases and J by 0 bases, with 14 bases between them. The CDR3 loop reads CATSPLGAKAKNIQYF. The CDR3 DNA is TGTGCCACCAGCCCACTGGGGGCTAAAGCCAAAAACATTCAGTACTTC.

This clonotype was seen a few times. This chain joins TRBV11-2 and TRBJ2-4; 10 bases are a match to TRBD2. The CDR3 has 19 residues. V shed 0 bases, J shed 1 base, and the junction held 9 bases outside the gene matches. Per the germline V gene, CDR1 is SGHAT and CDR2 is FQNNGV. The DNA for the CDR3 is TGTGCCAGCAGCTTAGAAGTAGCGGGGGGCCGAGAGGCCAAAAACATTCAGTACTTC. Its translation is CASSLEVAGGREAKNIQYF. Combining the CDR3 with reference TRBV11-2 and TRBJ2-4 gives the whole variable domain EAGVAQSPRYKIIEKRQSVAFWCNPISGHATLYWYQQILGQGPKLLIQFQNNGVVDDSQLPKDRFSAERLKGVDSTLKIQPAKLEDSAVYLCASSLEVAGGREAKNIQYFGAGTRLSVL.

The rearrangement links TRBV12-3 or TRBV12-4 to TRBJ2-1, with no clear D. The CDR3 runs 15 residues. V was pared by 2 bases and J by 4 bases, with 12 bases between. The CDR3 region has the DNA TGTGCCAGCAGTTTACTGGCGGCCGTTTACAATGAGCAGTTCTTC. Translation gives CASSLLAAVYNEQFF.

A few counts support this clonotype. The chain couples TRBV10-3 to TRBJ2-2; TRBD1 or TRBD2 may be the D gene (5 bases each). The CDR3 spans 19 residues. Trimming shortened V by 1 base and J by 6 bases, and 24 bases separated the two germline ends. Germline V lookup: CDR1 ENHRY, CDR2 SYGVKD. CDR3 sequence (DNA): TGTGCCATCAGTGAGTTTTCATCGTACAGGCTGAGCGGACCCGGGGAGCTGTTTTTT. It codes for CAISEFSSYRLSGPGELFF.

The V call is TRBV11-3, the J call TRBJ2-1; TRBD1 might be the D (6 bases). The V end was cut by 8 bases, the J end by 5 bases, with 19 bases between. This CDR3 is built from 15 residues. Germline V gene sequence: CDR1 SGHNT, CDR2 YENEEA. CDR3: CASGRSQGRDNEQFF. The CDR3, as DNA: TGTGCCAGCGGGCGATCACAGGGAAGGGACAATGAGCAGTTCTTC.

The chain recombines TRBV11-2 with TRBJ2-1; a weak D match, TRBD1 (6 bases). This CDR3 is 16 amino acids long. The germline V gene has CDR1 SGHAT and CDR2 FQNNGV. Trimming shortened V by 3 bases and J by 8 bases, and 20 bases separated the two germline ends. The DNA for the CDR3 is TGTGCCAGCAGCTTGGTGGACAGTAAGTGGGGGTATGAGCAGTTCTTC. It encodes CASSLVDSKWGYEQFF.

In its sample, this clonotype was seen a few times. V is TRBV11-2 and J is TRBJ2-3; TRBD2 matches 11 bases. Trimming at V came to 0 bases and at J to 2 bases, leaving 7 bases not matched to a gene. CDR3 length equals 18 residues. Germline V CDR1 and CDR2: SGHAT, FQNNGV. In nucleotides, the CDR3 is TGTGCCAGCAGCTTAGAAGGGAGACTAGCGGGAATCACAGATACGCAGTATTTT. Residues: CASSLEGRLAGITDTQYF.

This clonotype was recorded a few times. The chain carries TRBV20-1 and TRBJ1-6; possible D gene TRBD1, 5 bases. V lost 2 bases to trimming and J lost 7 bases, with 15 bases between them. CDR1 and CDR2 (germline): DFQATT, SNEGSKA (reference sequence). This CDR3 comprises 15 residues. The CDR3 DNA reads as TGCAGTGCTAGACAGGGAGGCATAATGAATTCACCCCTCCACTTT. This codes for CSARQGGIMNSPLHF.

The chain joins TRBV23-1 to TRBJ2-3; D might be TRBD1 or TRBD2, each matching 7 bases. TRBV23-1 is flagged as an ORF with uncertain function. V gave up 5 bases and J gave up 5 bases, with 20 bases separating them. The CDR3 consists of 16 residues. Written as DNA, the CDR3 is TGCGCCAGCAGTTCGGACAGCAGGGGGGGTCAAGATACGCAGTATTTT. Translating gives CASSSDSRGGQDTQYF.

This clonotype was found a few times. The genes are TRBV28 and TRBJ2-7; 7 bases fit TRBD2. Losses at the gene ends were 7 bases for V and 3 bases for J; bases not matched to a gene: 12. This CDR3 contains 15 residues. CDR1 is MDHEN and CDR2 is SYDVKM in the germline V gene. This chain's CDR3 is CASTPLLGTIYEQYF. The CDR3 bases are TGTGCCAGCACCCCCCTCCTTGGGACTATCTACGAGCAGTACTTC.

The DNA for the CDR3 is TGTGCCAGCAGCTTAGGTACTGGACAGTTCAATCAGCCCCAGCATTTT. Its translation is CASSLGTGQFNQPQHF. The chain is built from TRBV7-9 and TRBJ1-5; D possibly corresponds to TRBD1 (6 bases). Germline CDR1 SEHNR, CDR2 FQNEAQ (reference sequence). Deletions cut 1 base from V and 3 bases from J, with 13 bases between. The CDR3 is made up of 16 amino acids.

This clonotype was counted a few times. The chain links TRBV6-2 or TRBV6-3 to TRBJ2-4; possible D gene TRBD1, 5 bases. From germline, CDR1 is MNHEY and CDR2 SVGEGT. Trimming removed 7 bases from V and 5 bases from J, with 6 bases in between. This CDR3 comprises 11 residues. DNA for the CDR3: TGTGCCAGCACCAGGGAAAACATTCAGTACTTC. This encodes CASTRENIQYF.

This chain uses TRBV12-3 or TRBV12-4 with TRBJ1-2; D not certain. The V end was cut by 2 bases, the J end by 0 bases, with 4 bases between. This CDR3 is built from 13 residues. The chain's CDR3 is CASSLNSNYGYTF. In nucleotides, the CDR3 is TGTGCCAGCAGTTTAAATTCTAACTATGGCTACACCTTC.

V and J are TRBV10-3 and TRBJ2-3, with TRBD2 as a possible D gene (5 bases). Deletions cut 4 bases from V and 4 bases from J, with 15 bases between. The CDR3 has 15 residues. Germline-derived CDR1 and CDR2 are ENHRY and SYGVKD. CDR3 nucleotides: TGTGCCATCAGTGGGTCCTCGATTAGCGCAGATACGCAGTATTTT. Protein: CAISGSSISADTQYF.

CDR3 amino acids: CASSVGGLAGAYEQYF. CDR3 nucleotides: TGTGCCAGCAGCGTAGGAGGTCTAGCGGGAGCCTACGAGCAGTACTTC. This rearrangement joins TRBV9 to TRBJ2-7; 10 positions agree with TRBD2. The CDR3 consists of 16 residues. Germline V gives CDR1 SGDLS, CDR2 YYNGEE. Trimming removed 0 bases from V and 2 bases from J; junction bases left unmatched: 5.